One and the same sample provided the 19 T cell receptor beta chains below, sequenced in a study of neurological immune-mediated disorders. MiXCR, applied by TCRdb to the 5' RACE reads, yields one record per CDR3 protein. The sample lists some 71,000 distinct CDR3 sequences, more than 8.5% occurring once. Time point: longitudinal time-point 1 (baseline). Specimen: PBMCs. The receptors were sampled from a man aged 25-45 years in good health.

The CDR3 loop reads CASSSQSYNEQFF. CDR3 sequence (DNA): TGTGCCAGCAGTTCCCAATCCTACAATGAGCAGTTCTTC. J is TRBJ2-1 and V is TRBV12-3 or TRBV12-4, with no clear D. This CDR3 is built from 13 residues. Trimming took 4 bases from V and 1 from J, leaving 5 bases between them.

Ten or more counts support this clonotype. The chain has TRBV29-1 and TRBJ2-5; TRBD1 matches at 9 bases. Germline V gene data show CDR1 as SQVTM and CDR2 as ANQGSEA. Unmatched junction bases numbered 3, after V lost 3 bases and J lost 4 bases. The CDR3 length is 13 residues. The CDR3 DNA sequence: TGCAGCGTTGATGGGACAGGGCGAGAGACCCAGTACTTC. Translated: CSVDGTGRETQYF.

By sample fraction, this clonotype is medium-sized. Germline is not matched at one junction end, which may reflect a read error. The CDR3 region has the DNA TGTGCCAGCACTTTACTTACTAGGGGGACAGGGAACAATGAGCAGTTCTTC. It specifies CASTLLTRGTGNNEQFF. The chain has TRBV28 and TRBJ2-1; TRBD1 matches 9 bases. CDR1 and CDR2 (germline): MDHEN, SYDVKM. The CDR3 runs to 17 residues.

At least ten counts were recorded for this clonotype. J is TRBJ2-1 and V is TRBV5-1, with D perhaps being TRBD1 or TRBD2 (5 bases each). This CDR3 has 14 amino acids. CDR1 is SGHRS, CDR2 YFSETQ, per germline. V was clipped by 4 bases and J by 4 bases, with 12 bases between them. The CDR3 region is CASSPPGPYNEQFF. The CDR3 bases are TGCGCCAGCAGCCCGCCGGGACCTTACAATGAGCAGTTCTTC.

At least ten counts were recorded for this clonotype. The gene calls are TRBV20-1 and TRBJ2-1, with 7 bases that match TRBD2. The CDR3 length is 17 residues. The V and J ends lost 3 bases and 6 bases, in that order; junction bases with no gene match: 17. Germline V gives CDR1 DFQATT, CDR2 SNEGSKA (reference sequence). CDR3 DNA sequence: TGCAGTGCTAGTGGGTTTGCTAGCGGCAACTTGGTCAATGAGCAGTTCTTC. Amino acids: CSASGFASGNLVNEQFF.

Concerning this clonotype itself: This sequence may be a read error, since a much larger clone differs from it by one base. J is TRBJ1-1 and V is TRBV2; D unresolved. The CDR3 runs 12 residues. V dropped 7 bases and J dropped 3 bases, with 9 bases sitting between them. Germline CDR1 SNHLY, CDR2 FYNNEI. The CDR3, as DNA: TGTGCCAGCATTGTTTATGACACTGAAGCTTTCTTT. Translated: CASIVYDTEAFF.

Concerning this clonotype itself: Just one base apart from a much larger clone, this may be a read error. V usage is TRBV20-1 and J usage is TRBJ2-3; a possible D gene is TRBD1 (6 bases). Per the germline V gene, CDR1 is DFQATT and CDR2 is SNEGSKA (reference sequence). V was shortened by 4 bases and J by 2 bases, with 16 bases between the two germline ends. The length of the CDR3 is 15 residues. CDR3 coding DNA: TGCAGTGCTATAGACAGGCATCGACACACAGATACGCAGTATTTT. As protein: CSAIDRHRHTDTQYF.

This clonotype was recorded many times. This rearrangement joins TRBV6-6 to TRBJ2-5; D remains ambiguous. The V and J ends lost 7 bases and 0 bases respectively, with 9 bases between them. The germline CDR1 and CDR2 sequences are MNHNY and SVGAGI (reference sequence). This CDR3 has 13 amino acids. The CDR3 protein is CASTQRYQETQYF. The DNA of the CDR3 is TGTGCCAGCACCCAGAGGTACCAAGAGACCCAGTACTTC.

This clonotype was counted many times. The chain is built from TRBV2 and TRBJ2-7, with D possibly being TRBD1 (6 bases). V lost 5 bases, J lost 0 bases, and 11 bases lay in between. This CDR3 is 14 amino acids long. The V gene's germline CDR1 is SNHLY and CDR2 FYNNEI. CDR3 in amino acids: CASSKNRVSYEQYF. For the CDR3, the DNA is TGTGCCAGCAGTAAGAACAGGGTCTCCTACGAGCAGTACTTC.

The V and J genes are TRBV21-1 and TRBJ1-2. TRBV21-1 is reported as a pseudogene. The CDR3 length is 12 residues. The CDR3: CASSGRWEGYTF. CDR3 nucleotide sequence: TGTGCCAGCAGCGGAAGGTGGGAGGGCTACACCTTC.

The chain couples TRBV11-2 to TRBJ2-5; 10 bases are shared with TRBD2. The CDR3 consists of 17 residues. J gave up 6 bases and V 4 bases, and 14 bases lay outside the gene matches. CDR1 is SGHAT, CDR2 FQNNGV, per germline. In DNA form, the CDR3 reads TGTGCCAGCAGCTCCCGGACTAGCGGCGTTCTCCCTAAGACCCAGTACTTC. It translates to CASSSRTSGVLPKTQYF. Based on the CDR3 plus reference TRBV11-2 and TRBJ2-5, the full variable domain is EAGVAQSPRYKIIEKRQSVAFWCNPISGHATLYWYQQILGQGPKLLIQFQNNGVVDDSQLPKDRFSAERLKGVDSTLKIQPAKLEDSAVYLCASSSRTSGVLPKTQYFGPGTRLLVL.

The genes are TRBV14 and TRBJ2-1, with 9 bases aligning to TRBD2. This CDR3 is built from 17 residues. CDR1 is SGHDN and CDR2 is FVKESK in the germline V gene. Germline trimming cut 0 bases from V and 8 bases from J; bases unmatched to any gene: 11. CDR3 sequence: CASSQDSGSVYFDEQFF. The CDR3 coding sequence is TGTGCCAGCAGCCAAGATAGCGGGAGTGTCTATTTCGATGAGCAGTTCTTC. Combining the CDR3 with reference TRBV14 and TRBJ2-1 gives the whole variable domain EAGVTQFPSHSVIEKGQTVTLRCDPISGHDNLYWYRRVMGKEIKFLLHFVKESKQDESGMPNNRFLAERTGGTYSTLKVQPAELEDSGVYFCASSQDSGSVYFDEQFFGPGTRLTVL.

This clonotype came up many times. CDR3 bases: TGCAGTGCTACCGTAGGGTCGAACACTGAAGCTTTCTTT. It codes for CSATVGSNTEAFF. The rearrangement joins TRBV20-1 to TRBJ1-1; D is uncertain. V was cut by 4 bases and J by 1 base, with 10 bases left in between. Germline-derived CDR1 and CDR2 are DFQATT and SNEGSKA (reference sequence). CDR3 length: 13 residues.

About this clonotype: An end of the junction differs from the germline gene, which may be a read error. The gene calls are TRBV5-1 and TRBJ2-7; weak D call: TRBD2 (5 bases). Germline V CDR1 and CDR2: SGHRS, YFSETQ. The CDR3 is made up of 14 amino acids. CDR3 protein: CASRLETYSYVQYF. The CDR3 DNA is TGCGCCAGCAGACTAGAGACATACTCCTACGTGCAGTACTTC.

This clonotype has ten or more counts. The genes are TRBV6-6 and TRBJ2-2, with 7 bases aligning to TRBD1. Trimming at V came to 0 bases and at J to 5 bases, leaving 6 bases not matched to a gene. This CDR3 is 16 amino acids long. The germline gives CDR1 MNHNY, CDR2 SVGAGI (reference sequence). The CDR3 DNA is TGTGCCAGCAGTTACTCGGGACAGCGTCCGACCGGGGAGCTGTTTTTT. This sequence encodes CASSYSGQRPTGELFF.

This clonotype was detected ten times or more. The chain has TRBV11-2 and TRBJ2-7; D is uncertain. V was cut by 0 bases and J by 5 bases, with 8 bases left in between. Germline assignment: CDR1 SGHAT and CDR2 FQNNGV. CDR3 size: 13 residues. CDR3 loop: CASSLEELDEQYF. In nucleotides, the CDR3 is TGTGCCAGCAGCTTAGAGGAGTTAGACGAGCAGTACTTC.

In its sample, this clonotype was seen many times. The V gene is TRBV5-1, the J gene TRBJ2-7; D is uncertain. CDR3 length equals 15 residues. Looked up from germline, CDR1 is SGHRS and CDR2 is YFSETQ. V lost 0 bases, J lost 6 bases, and 16 bases lay in between. DNA of the CDR3: TGCGCCAGCAGCTTGGTCGAATCTCCGAGTTCCGAGCAGTACTTC. This gives the protein CASSLVESPSSEQYF. The full variable domain, rest sourced from reference TRBV5-1 and TRBJ2-7, is KAGVTQTPRYLIKTRGQQVTLSCSPISGHRSVSWYQQTPGQGLQFLFEYFSETQRNKGNFPGRFSGRQFSNSRSEMNVSTLELGDSALYLCASSLVESPSSEQYFGPGTRLTVT.

This clonotype was observed at least ten times. The rearrangement uses TRBV5-1 and TRBJ1-1; D remains unclear. This CDR3 is built from 15 residues. CDR1 is SGHRS and CDR2 is YFSETQ in the germline V gene. With 0 bases removed from V and 1 base from J, the gap between germline ends came to 10 bases. The CDR3 DNA sequence: TGCGCCAGCAGCTTGGAGGTTAGTGGGAACACTGAAGCTTTCTTT. This codes for CASSLEVSGNTEAFF.

This clonotype was detected many times. The V and J genes are TRBV29-1 and TRBJ2-7, with D perhaps matching TRBD1 (5 bases). Germline loops: CDR1 SQVTM, CDR2 ANQGSEA. The length of the CDR3 is 15 residues. V lost 4 bases to trimming and J lost 0 bases, with 16 bases between them. CDR3 loop: CSVGAPGLSSYEQYF. Here the CDR3 DNA reads TGCAGCGTTGGGGCCCCAGGGTTGAGCTCCTACGAGCAGTACTTC.